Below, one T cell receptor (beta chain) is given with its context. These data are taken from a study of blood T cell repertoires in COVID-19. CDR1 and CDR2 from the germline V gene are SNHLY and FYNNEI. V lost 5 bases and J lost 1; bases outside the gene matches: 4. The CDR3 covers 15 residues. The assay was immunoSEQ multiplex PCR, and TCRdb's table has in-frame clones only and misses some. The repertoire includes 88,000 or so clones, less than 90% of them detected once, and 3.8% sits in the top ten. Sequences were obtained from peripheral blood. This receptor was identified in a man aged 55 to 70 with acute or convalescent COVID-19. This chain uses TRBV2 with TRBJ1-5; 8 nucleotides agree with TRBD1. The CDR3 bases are TGTGCCAGCAGTCCCGGACAGGGAAGCAATCAGCCCCAGCATTTT. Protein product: CASSPGQGSNQPQHF.